The table lists the clone carrying this TCR beta chain with many counts. The ends were cut back, 6 bases at V and 5 bases at J, with 10 bases in the middle. The CDR3 loop spans 12 amino acids. Germline CDR1 reads SNHLY; CDR2 reads FYNNEI. The data stem from a study of T-cell memory formation after mild COVID-19. Employing constant-segment primers, 5'RACE generated TCR alpha and TCR beta cDNA libraries bearing sample barcodes and UMIs. TCRdb ran MiXCR on the 5' RACE reads and lists one entry per CDR3 protein. Among roughly 580,000 distinct CDR3 sequences listed, about a sixth were seen once. V and J are TRBV2 and TRBJ2-5; tentative D call: TRBD2 (6 bases). This TCR was recovered from an adult woman who had mild COVID-19 (a few samples of this study predate the infection). Cell type and time point are not known. The material sequenced was PBMCs or a T cell subset sorted from them (not recorded which). CDR3 nucleotide sequence: TGTGCCAGCAGGACTAGTCGGGAGACCCAGTACTTC. This gives the protein CASRTSRETQYF.